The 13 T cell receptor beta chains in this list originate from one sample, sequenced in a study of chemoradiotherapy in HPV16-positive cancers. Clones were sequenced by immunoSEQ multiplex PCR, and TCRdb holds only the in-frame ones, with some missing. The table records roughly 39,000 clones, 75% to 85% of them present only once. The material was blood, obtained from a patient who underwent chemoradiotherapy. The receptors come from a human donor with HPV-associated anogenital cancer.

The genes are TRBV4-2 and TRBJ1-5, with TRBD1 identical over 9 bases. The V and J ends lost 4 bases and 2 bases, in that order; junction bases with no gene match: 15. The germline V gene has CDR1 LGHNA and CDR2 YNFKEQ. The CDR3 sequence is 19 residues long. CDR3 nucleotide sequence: TGTGCCAGCAGCCTGGGACAGGGTGTTGATATATCGGGCAATCAGCCCCAGCATTTT. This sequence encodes CASSLGQGVDISGNQPQHF.

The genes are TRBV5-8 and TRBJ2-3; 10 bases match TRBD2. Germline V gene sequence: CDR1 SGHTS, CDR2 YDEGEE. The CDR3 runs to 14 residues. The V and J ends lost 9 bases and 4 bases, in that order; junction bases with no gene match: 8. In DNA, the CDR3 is TGTGCCACCACGAGCGGGGGGGCCCCAGATACGCAGTATTTT. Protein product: CATTSGGAPDTQYF.

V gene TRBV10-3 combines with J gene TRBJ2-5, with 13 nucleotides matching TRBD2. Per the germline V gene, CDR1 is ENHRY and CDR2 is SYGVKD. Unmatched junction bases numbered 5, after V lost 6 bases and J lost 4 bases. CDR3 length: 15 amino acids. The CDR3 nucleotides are TGTGCCATCAGGACTAGCGGGGGGAATGGAGAGACCCAGTACTTC. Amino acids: CAIRTSGGNGETQYF.

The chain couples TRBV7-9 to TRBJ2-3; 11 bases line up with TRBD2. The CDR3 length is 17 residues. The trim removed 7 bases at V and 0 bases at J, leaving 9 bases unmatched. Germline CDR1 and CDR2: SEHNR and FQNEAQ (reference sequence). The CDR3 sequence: CASTRNRLAGSTDTQYF. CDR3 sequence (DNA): TGTGCCAGCACCCGAAATCGACTAGCGGGGAGCACAGATACGCAGTATTTT.

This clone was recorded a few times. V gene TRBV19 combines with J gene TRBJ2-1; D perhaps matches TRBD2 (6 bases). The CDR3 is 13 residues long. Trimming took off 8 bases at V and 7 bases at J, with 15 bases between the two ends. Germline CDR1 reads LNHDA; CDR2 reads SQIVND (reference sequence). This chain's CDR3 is CASPTGEWNEQFF. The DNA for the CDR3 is TGTGCCAGTCCCACGGGGGAGTGGAATGAGCAGTTCTTC.

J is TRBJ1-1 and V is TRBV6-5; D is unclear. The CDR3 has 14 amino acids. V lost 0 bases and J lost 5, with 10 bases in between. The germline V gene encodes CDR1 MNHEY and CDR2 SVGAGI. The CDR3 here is CASSYSYSRTEAFF. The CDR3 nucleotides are TGTGCCAGCAGTTACTCTTACAGTCGAACTGAAGCTTTCTTT.

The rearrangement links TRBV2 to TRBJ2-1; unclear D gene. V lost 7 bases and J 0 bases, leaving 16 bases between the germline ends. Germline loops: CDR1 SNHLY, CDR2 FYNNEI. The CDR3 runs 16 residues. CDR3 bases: TGTGCCAGCAAGATACGCGGCGCGAACTCCTACAATGAGCAGTTCTTC. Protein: CASKIRGANSYNEQFF.

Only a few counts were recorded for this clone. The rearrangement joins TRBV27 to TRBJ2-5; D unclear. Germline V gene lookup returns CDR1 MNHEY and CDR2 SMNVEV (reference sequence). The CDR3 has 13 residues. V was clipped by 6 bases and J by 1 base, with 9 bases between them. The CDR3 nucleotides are TGTGCCAGCAGGCAGCTCACCCAAGAGACCCAGTACTTC. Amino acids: CASRQLTQETQYF.

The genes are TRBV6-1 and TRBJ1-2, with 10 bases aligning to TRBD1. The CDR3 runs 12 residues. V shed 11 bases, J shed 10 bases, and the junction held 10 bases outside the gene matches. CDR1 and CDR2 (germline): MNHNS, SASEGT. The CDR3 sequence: CAGRQGALFYTF. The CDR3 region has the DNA TGTGCCGGACGACAGGGGGCTTTATTCTACACCTTC.

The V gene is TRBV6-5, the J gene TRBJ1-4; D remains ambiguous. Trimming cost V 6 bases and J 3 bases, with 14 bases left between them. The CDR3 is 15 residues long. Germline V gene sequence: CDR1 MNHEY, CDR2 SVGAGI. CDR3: CASSRGGVANEKLFF. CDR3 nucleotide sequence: TGTGCCAGCAGCCGAGGCGGGGTGGCTAATGAAAAACTGTTTTTT.

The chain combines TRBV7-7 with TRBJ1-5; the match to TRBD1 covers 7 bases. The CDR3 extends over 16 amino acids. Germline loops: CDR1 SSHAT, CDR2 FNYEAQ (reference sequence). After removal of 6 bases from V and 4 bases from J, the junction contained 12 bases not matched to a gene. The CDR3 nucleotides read TGTGCCAGCAGTCGTTTCCGGGACAGTATAAATCAGCCCCAGCATTTT. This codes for CASSRFRDSINQPQHF. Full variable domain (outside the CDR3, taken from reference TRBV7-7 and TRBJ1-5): GAGVSQSPRYKVTKRGQDVTLRCDPISSHATLYWYQQALGQGPEFLTYFNYEAQPDKSGLPSDRFSAERPEGSISTLTIQRTEQRDSAMYRCASSRFRDSINQPQHFGDGTRLSIL.

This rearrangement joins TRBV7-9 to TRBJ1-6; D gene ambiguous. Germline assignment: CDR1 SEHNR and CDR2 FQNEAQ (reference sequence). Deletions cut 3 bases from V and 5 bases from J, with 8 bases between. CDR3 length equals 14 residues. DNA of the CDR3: TGTGCCAGCAGCTTCCCCGGGGATAATTCACCCCTCCACTTT. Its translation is CASSFPGDNSPLHF.

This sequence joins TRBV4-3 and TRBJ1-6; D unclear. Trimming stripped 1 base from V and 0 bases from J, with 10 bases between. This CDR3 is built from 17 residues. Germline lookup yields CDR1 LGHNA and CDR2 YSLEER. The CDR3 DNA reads TGCGCCAGCAGCCAAGTAGATGGGAGCTCCTATAATTCACCCCTCCACTTT. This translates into CASSQVDGSSYNSPLHF.